A selection of T cell receptor beta chains follows, all from one sample in a study of blood T cells in healthy people across ages. TCRdb fed the 5' RACE reads into MiXCR, producing one record per CDR3 protein. In the table there are roughly 560,000 distinct CDR3 sequences, about 25% of which are singletons. The same specimen was also included in a second study, on T cells of mothers and their children.

Material: blood. Receptor source: a boy between 10 and 17 years old in good health. Each CDR3 is given with its conserved first and last residue. Fields, in order: D gene, V gene, J gene, clone size, CDR3 protein, CDR3 DNA. The D gene is left open where the match is weak. Not every row has a clone size; where given, it reads once, few, many or a size class.

d_gene: TRBD1; v_gene: TRBV6-1; j_gene: TRBJ2-7; abundance: once; CDR3aa: CASRPMTGLDEQYF; CDR3nt: TGTGCCAGCAGGCCCATGACAGGGCTCGACGAGCAGTACTTC
d_gene: .; v_gene: TRBV6-5; j_gene: TRBJ1-1; abundance: .; CDR3aa: CASSYSIGTSSFF; CDR3nt: TGTGCCAGCAGTTACTCGATTGGGACGTCGTCTTTCTTT
d_gene: TRBD2; v_gene: TRBV7-2; j_gene: TRBJ2-7; abundance: .; CDR3aa: CASSFIAGGDEQYF; CDR3nt: TGTGCCAGCAGCTTCATAGCGGGAGGGGACGAGCAGTACTTC
d_gene: TRBD1; v_gene: TRBV6-5; j_gene: TRBJ2-7; abundance: .; CDR3aa: CASGPSGQGTYEQYF; CDR3nt: TGTGCCAGCGGACCCTCGGGACAGGGGACTTACGAGCAGTACTTC
d_gene: .; v_gene: TRBV5-1; j_gene: TRBJ2-5; abundance: .; CDR3aa: CASSLGSRQETQYF; CDR3nt: TGCGCCAGCAGCTTGGGGTCACGACAAGAGACCCAGTACTTC
d_gene: .; v_gene: TRBV7-9; j_gene: TRBJ2-7; abundance: .; CDR3aa: CSSRDEQEQYF; CDR3nt: TGTTCCAGCAGGGACGAACAGGAGCAGTACTTC
d_gene: .; v_gene: TRBV5-6; j_gene: TRBJ2-2; abundance: few; CDR3aa: CASSLVFSGNTGELFF; CDR3nt: TGTGCCAGCAGCTTGGTTTTTAGCGGAAACACCGGGGAGCTGTTTTTT
d_gene: TRBD2; v_gene: TRBV28; j_gene: TRBJ2-5; abundance: .; CDR3aa: CASSSDRWTSGGETQYF; CDR3nt: TGTGCCAGCAGTTCCGATCGATGGACTAGCGGGGGGGAGACCCAGTACTTC
d_gene: TRBD1; v_gene: TRBV28; j_gene: TRBJ2-6; abundance: .; CDR3aa: CASSPGQGGTSGANVLTF; CDR3nt: TGTGCCAGCAGTCCGGGACAGGGCGGGACCTCTGGGGCCAACGTCCTGACTTTC
d_gene: TRBD1; v_gene: TRBV19; j_gene: TRBJ2-7; abundance: .; CDR3aa: CASEDRSTYEQYF; CDR3nt: TGTGCCAGTGAGGACAGGAGTACCTACGAGCAGTACTTC
d_gene: .; v_gene: TRBV28; j_gene: TRBJ1-5; abundance: few; CDR3aa: CASKQGLGQPQHF; CDR3nt: TGTGCCAGCAAACAGGGACTCGGTCAGCCCCAGCATTTT
d_gene: .; v_gene: TRBV4-3; j_gene: TRBJ2-1; abundance: .; CDR3aa: CASSQERDYNEQFF; CDR3nt: TGCGCCAGCAGCCAAGAACGGGACTACAATGAGCAGTTCTTC
d_gene: TRBD1; v_gene: TRBV2; j_gene: TRBJ1-5; abundance: .; CDR3aa: CASSGSDRAQPQHF; CDR3nt: TGTGCCAGCAGTGGATCGGACAGGGCCCAGCCCCAGCATTTT
d_gene: TRBD2; v_gene: TRBV28; j_gene: TRBJ2-5; abundance: many; CDR3aa: CASSLRLAGIETQYF; CDR3nt: TGTGCCAGCAGTTTAAGGCTAGCGGGGATAGAGACCCAGTACTTC
d_gene: TRBD1; v_gene: TRBV11-3; j_gene: TRBJ2-3; abundance: once; CDR3aa: CASSPGGSRTGTQYF; CDR3nt: TGTGCCAGCAGCCCAGGGGGCAGTCGCACAGGTACGCAGTATTTT
d_gene: .; v_gene: TRBV9; j_gene: TRBJ2-5; abundance: .; CDR3aa: CASSAGQSQETQYF; CDR3nt: TGTGCCAGCAGCGCAGGACAGTCCCAAGAGACCCAGTACTTC
d_gene: .; v_gene: TRBV5-5; j_gene: TRBJ2-7; abundance: few; CDR3aa: CASGSARPTYEQYF; CDR3nt: TGTGCCAGCGGATCGGCCCGACCGACCTACGAGCAGTACTTC
d_gene: .; v_gene: TRBV20-1; j_gene: TRBJ2-4; abundance: few; CDR3aa: CSARSQNIQYF; CDR3nt: TGCAGTGCTAGATCCCAAAACATTCAGTACTTC
d_gene: TRBD1; v_gene: TRBV29-1; j_gene: TRBJ2-3; abundance: few; CDR3aa: CSVMTGGYPDTQYF; CDR3nt: TGCAGCGTTATGACAGGGGGTTATCCAGATACGCAGTATTTT
d_gene: .; v_gene: TRBV20-1; j_gene: TRBJ2-7; abundance: few; CDR3aa: CSAHRDSTYEQYF; CDR3nt: TGCAGTGCTCACCGTGACTCCACCTACGAGCAGTACTTC
d_gene: .; v_gene: TRBV5-6; j_gene: TRBJ1-4; abundance: few; CDR3aa: CASSLEQNNEKLFF; CDR3nt: TGTGCCAGCAGCTTGGAACAGAATAATGAAAAACTGTTTTTT
d_gene: .; v_gene: TRBV12-3/TRBV12-4; j_gene: TRBJ1-1; abundance: .; CDR3aa: CASSPRTDQNTEAFF; CDR3nt: TGTGCCAGCAGCCCCCGGACAGACCAGAACACTGAAGCTTTCTTT
d_gene: TRBD1; v_gene: TRBV27; j_gene: TRBJ2-7; abundance: .; CDR3aa: CASSEGVTGVTYEQYF; CDR3nt: TGTGCCAGCAGTGAGGGGGTGACAGGGGTCACCTACGAGCAGTACTTC
d_gene: .; v_gene: TRBV6-1; j_gene: TRBJ1-3; abundance: .; CDR3aa: CASSETATGGNTIYF; CDR3nt: TGTGCCAGCAGTGAAACAGCAACTGGTGGAAACACCATATATTTT
d_gene: .; v_gene: TRBV28; j_gene: TRBJ2-5; abundance: .; CDR3aa: CASSLGYTARVTQYF; CDR3nt: TGTGCCAGCAGTTTAGGTTATACCGCCCGGGTGACCCAGTACTTC
d_gene: .; v_gene: TRBV28; j_gene: TRBJ1-1; abundance: .; CDR3aa: CASTLPGTEAFF; CDR3nt: TGTGCCAGCACCCTACCGGGCACTGAAGCTTTCTTT
d_gene: TRBD2; v_gene: TRBV12-3/TRBV12-4; j_gene: TRBJ2-4; abundance: .; CDR3aa: CASSLLAGREDIQYF; CDR3nt: TGTGCCAGCAGCCTCCTAGCGGGGCGGGAGGACATTCAGTACTTC
d_gene: .; v_gene: TRBV7-2; j_gene: TRBJ1-3; abundance: few; CDR3aa: CASTTASGNTIYF; CDR3nt: TGTGCCAGCACGACAGCCTCTGGAAACACCATATATTTT
d_gene: TRBD1; v_gene: TRBV5-5; j_gene: TRBJ2-7; abundance: .; CDR3aa: CASSARGTLGEQYF; CDR3nt: TGTGCCAGCAGCGCCAGGGGGACGTTAGGCGAGCAGTACTTC
d_gene: .; v_gene: TRBV6-2/TRBV6-3; j_gene: TRBJ1-1; abundance: few; CDR3aa: CASNEKGFDSGNTEAFF; CDR3nt: TGTGCCAGCAACGAGAAGGGATTCGACAGCGGAAACACTGAAGCTTTCTTT
d_gene: TRBD1; v_gene: TRBV20-1; j_gene: TRBJ1-1; abundance: .; CDR3aa: CSAGGTGGIAEAFF; CDR3nt: TGCAGTGCGGGGGGGACAGGGGGCATTGCTGAAGCTTTCTTT
d_gene: .; v_gene: TRBV6-1; j_gene: TRBJ2-3; abundance: .; CDR3aa: CASRPPAGRTDTQYF; CDR3nt: TGTGCCAGCAGGCCACCTGCCGGACGAACAGATACGCAGTATTTT
d_gene: .; v_gene: TRBV10-3; j_gene: TRBJ2-5; abundance: few; CDR3aa: CAISEGGFETQYF; CDR3nt: TGTGCCATCAGTGAGGGTGGGTTTGAGACCCAGTACTTC
d_gene: TRBD1; v_gene: TRBV27; j_gene: TRBJ2-7; abundance: .; CDR3aa: CASSLVLRQGALYEQYF; CDR3nt: TGTGCCAGCAGTTTGGTTTTGAGACAGGGGGCTTTGTACGAGCAGTACTTC
d_gene: .; v_gene: TRBV7-6; j_gene: TRBJ1-3; abundance: .; CDR3aa: CASSQRYRGNTIYF; CDR3nt: TGTGCCAGCAGCCAGCGGTACAGGGGAAACACCATATATTTT
d_gene: .; v_gene: TRBV6-1; j_gene: TRBJ2-7; abundance: few; CDR3aa: CASSLDFFTGLRAEQYF; CDR3nt: TGTGCCAGCAGCTTGGATTTCTTTACCGGGTTACGGGCCGAGCAGTACTTC
d_gene: .; v_gene: TRBV28; j_gene: TRBJ2-5; abundance: few; CDR3aa: CASSFLGVQYF; CDR3nt: TGTGCCAGCAGTTTTCTAGGGGTCCAGTACTTC
d_gene: .; v_gene: TRBV21-1; j_gene: TRBJ2-3; abundance: few; CDR3aa: CASSAPPDTQYF; CDR3nt: TGTGCCAGCAGCGCCCCTCCAGATACGCAGTATTTT
d_gene: TRBD2; v_gene: TRBV12-3/TRBV12-4; j_gene: TRBJ2-3; abundance: .; CDR3aa: CASRRLAGGSPDTQYF; CDR3nt: TGTGCCAGCAGGCGACTAGCGGGGGGGAGCCCAGATACGCAGTATTTT
d_gene: .; v_gene: TRBV12-5; j_gene: TRBJ1-4; abundance: .; CDR3aa: CASGLVPGSPDEKLFF; CDR3nt: TGTGCTAGTGGTTTGGTACCGGGGAGTCCAGATGAAAAACTGTTTTTT
d_gene: .; v_gene: TRBV5-1; j_gene: TRBJ2-7; abundance: .; CDR3aa: CASSPDRSSYEQYF; CDR3nt: TGCGCCAGCAGCCCGGACCGGAGCTCCTACGAGCAGTACTTC
d_gene: TRBD2; v_gene: TRBV4-2; j_gene: TRBJ2-7; abundance: .; CDR3aa: CASSQDYSGHSSYEQYF; CDR3nt: TGTGCCAGCAGCCAAGATTATAGCGGGCACAGCTCCTACGAGCAGTACTTC
d_gene: .; v_gene: TRBV20-1; j_gene: TRBJ2-1; abundance: .; CDR3aa: CSAQPRGTDFYNEQFF; CDR3nt: TGCAGTGCGCAACCACGGGGGACGGACTTTTACAATGAGCAGTTCTTC
d_gene: .; v_gene: TRBV11-1; j_gene: TRBJ2-2; abundance: .; CDR3aa: CASSFGRGNTGELFF; CDR3nt: TGTGCCAGCAGTTTTGGGCGGGGGAACACCGGGGAGCTGTTTTTT
d_gene: TRBD2; v_gene: TRBV12-3/TRBV12-4; j_gene: TRBJ2-1; abundance: few; CDR3aa: CASSIQGLAGGYNEQFF; CDR3nt: TGTGCCAGCAGTATACAGGGACTAGCGGGAGGGTACAATGAGCAGTTCTTC
d_gene: TRBD2; v_gene: TRBV9; j_gene: TRBJ2-3; abundance: .; CDR3aa: CASSTGTSGTDTQYF; CDR3nt: TGTGCCAGCAGCACCGGGACTAGCGGGACAGATACGCAGTATTTT
d_gene: .; v_gene: TRBV29-1; j_gene: TRBJ2-3; abundance: .; CDR3aa: CSAMEDTQYF; CDR3nt: TGCAGCGCGATGGAAGATACGCAGTATTTT
d_gene: TRBD1; v_gene: TRBV4-1; j_gene: TRBJ1-2; abundance: few; CDR3aa: CASSQGGQAFYGYTF; CDR3nt: TGCGCCAGCAGCCAAGGCGGACAGGCCTTCTATGGCTACACCTTC
d_gene: TRBD1; v_gene: TRBV9; j_gene: TRBJ1-3; abundance: .; CDR3aa: CASSVVAGGGNTIYF; CDR3nt: TGTGCCAGCAGCGTAGTCGCAGGGGGTGGAAACACCATATATTTT
d_gene: .; v_gene: TRBV7-2; j_gene: TRBJ1-2; abundance: .; CDR3aa: CASSLAGHHYGYTF; CDR3nt: TGTGCCAGCAGCTTAGCGGGACATCACTATGGCTACACCTTC
d_gene: .; v_gene: TRBV4-3; j_gene: TRBJ2-1; abundance: .; CDR3aa: CASSQLTRGSYNEQFF; CDR3nt: TGCGCCAGCAGCCAGCTGACTCGGGGCTCCTACAATGAGCAGTTCTTC
d_gene: TRBD1; v_gene: TRBV7-9; j_gene: TRBJ2-7; abundance: .; CDR3aa: CASSSGTGGDTYEQYF; CDR3nt: TGTGCCAGCAGCTCCGGGACAGGGGGGGACACCTACGAGCAGTACTTC
d_gene: .; v_gene: TRBV9; j_gene: TRBJ1-4; abundance: .; CDR3aa: CASSVERQRFATNEKLFF; CDR3nt: TGTGCCAGCAGCGTAGAACGACAGAGGTTTGCAACTAATGAAAAACTGTTTTTT
d_gene: TRBD2; v_gene: TRBV11-1; j_gene: TRBJ2-7; abundance: few; CDR3aa: CASSFPSVLAASYEQYF; CDR3nt: TGTGCCAGCAGCTTCCCCTCCGTCCTAGCGGCCTCCTACGAGCAGTACTTC
d_gene: .; v_gene: TRBV4-3; j_gene: TRBJ2-7; abundance: few; CDR3aa: CASSQELLGLANEQYF; CDR3nt: TGCGCCAGCAGCCAAGAATTACTTGGGCTAGCAAACGAGCAGTACTTC